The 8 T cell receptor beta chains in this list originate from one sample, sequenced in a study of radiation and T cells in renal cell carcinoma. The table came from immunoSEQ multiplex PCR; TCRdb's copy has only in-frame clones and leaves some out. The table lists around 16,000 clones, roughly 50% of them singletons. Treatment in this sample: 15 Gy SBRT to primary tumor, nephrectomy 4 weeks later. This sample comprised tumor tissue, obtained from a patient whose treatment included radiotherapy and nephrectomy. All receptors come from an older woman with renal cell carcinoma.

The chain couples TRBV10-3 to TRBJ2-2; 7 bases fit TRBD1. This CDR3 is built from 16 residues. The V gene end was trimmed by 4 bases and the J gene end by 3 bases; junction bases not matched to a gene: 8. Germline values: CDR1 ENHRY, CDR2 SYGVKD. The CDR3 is CAISAGQAGYTGELFF. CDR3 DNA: TGTGCCATCAGTGCCGGACAGGCCGGTTACACCGGGGAGCTGTTTTTT.

The CDR3 sequence: CARLLVGSYNEQFF. DNA for the CDR3: TGTGCCAGATTGCTAGTAGGATCTTACAATGAGCAGTTCTTC. The chain couples TRBV2 to TRBJ2-1; D not certain. V lost 9 bases, J lost 4 bases, and 16 bases lay in between. The CDR3 covers 14 residues. Germline V CDR1 and CDR2: SNHLY, FYNNEI.

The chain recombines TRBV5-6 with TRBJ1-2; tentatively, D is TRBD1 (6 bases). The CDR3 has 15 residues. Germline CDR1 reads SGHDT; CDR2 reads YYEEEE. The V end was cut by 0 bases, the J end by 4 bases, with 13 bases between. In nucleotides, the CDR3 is TGTGCCAGCAGCTTGGCCTACGGGACACTCTATGGCTACACCTTC. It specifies CASSLAYGTLYGYTF.

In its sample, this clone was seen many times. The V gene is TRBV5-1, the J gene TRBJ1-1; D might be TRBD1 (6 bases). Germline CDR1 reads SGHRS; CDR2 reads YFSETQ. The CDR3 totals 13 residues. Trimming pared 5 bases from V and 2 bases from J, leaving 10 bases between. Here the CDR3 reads CASSLDSNTEAFF. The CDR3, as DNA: TGCGCCAGCAGTCTGGACAGTAACACTGAAGCTTTCTTT.

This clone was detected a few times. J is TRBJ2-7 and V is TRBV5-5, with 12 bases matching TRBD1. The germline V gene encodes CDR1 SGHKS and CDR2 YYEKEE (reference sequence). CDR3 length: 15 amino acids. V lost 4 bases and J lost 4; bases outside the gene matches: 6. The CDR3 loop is CASSAGQGAMYEQYF. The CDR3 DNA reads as TGTGCCAGCAGCGCGGGACAGGGGGCAATGTACGAGCAGTACTTC.

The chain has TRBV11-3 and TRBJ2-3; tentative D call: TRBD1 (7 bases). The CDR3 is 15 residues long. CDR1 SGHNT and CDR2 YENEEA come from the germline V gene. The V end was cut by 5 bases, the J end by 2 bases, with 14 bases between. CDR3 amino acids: CASSPGDSHTDTQYF. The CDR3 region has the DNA TGTGCCAGCAGCCCGGGGGACAGCCACACAGATACGCAGTATTTT.

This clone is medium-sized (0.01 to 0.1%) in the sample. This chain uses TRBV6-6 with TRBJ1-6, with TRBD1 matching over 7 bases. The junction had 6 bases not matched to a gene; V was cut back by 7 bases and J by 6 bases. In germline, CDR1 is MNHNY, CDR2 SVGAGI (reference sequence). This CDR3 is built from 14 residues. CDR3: CASTTGQPNSPLHF. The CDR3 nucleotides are TGTGCCAGCACGACGGGACAGCCTAATTCACCCCTCCACTTT.

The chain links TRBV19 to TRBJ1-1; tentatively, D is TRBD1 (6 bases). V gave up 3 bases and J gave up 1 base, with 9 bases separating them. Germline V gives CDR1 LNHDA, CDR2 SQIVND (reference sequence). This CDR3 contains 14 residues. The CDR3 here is CASSIYRANTEAFF. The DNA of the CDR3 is TGTGCCAGTAGTATCTACAGGGCGAACACTGAAGCTTTCTTT. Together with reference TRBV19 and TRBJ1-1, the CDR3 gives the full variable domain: DGGITQSPKYLFRKEGQNVTLSCEQNLNHDAMYWYRQDPGQGLRLIYYSQIVNDFQKGDIAEGYSVSREKKESFPLTVTSAQKNPTAFYLCASSIYRANTEAFFGQGTRLTVV.